One sample yielded the 6 T cell receptor beta chains listed below, sequenced in a study of blood T cell repertoires in COVID-19. Clones were sequenced by immunoSEQ multiplex PCR, and TCRdb holds only the in-frame ones, with some missing. The sample carries 280,000 or so clones, about four fifths recorded once. The sequencing input was peripheral blood. The receptors stem from a woman aged 45-59 years who had recovered from COVID-19.

CDR3 nucleotide sequence: TGTGCCACGACCAGAGTAGCGGGAGTTACCGGGGAGCTGTTTTTT. This codes for CATTRVAGVTGELFF. The chain has TRBV15 and TRBJ2-2, with 9 bases matching TRBD2. V gave up 9 bases and J gave up 5 bases; unmatched junction bases: 10. Germline V gene data show CDR1 as LNHNV and CDR2 as YYDKDF (reference sequence). The CDR3 spans 15 residues.

The chain is built from TRBV28 and TRBJ2-7, with D uncertain. The CDR3 covers 11 residues. V gave up 8 bases and J gave up 3 bases, with 8 bases separating them. Germline V lookup: CDR1 MDHEN, CDR2 SYDVKM. The CDR3, as DNA: TGTGCCAGCGGCCGCGGCTACGAGCAGTACTTC. Amino acids: CASGRGYEQYF.

This rearrangement joins TRBV10-3 to TRBJ1-1, with 8 bases fitting TRBD1. V trimming: 6 bases; J trimming: 2 bases; junction bases outside the gene matches: 5. This CDR3 comprises 14 residues. The germline V gene encodes CDR1 ENHRY and CDR2 SYGVKD. CDR3 amino acids: CAIRTGQGNTEAFF. The CDR3 DNA reads as TGTGCCATCAGGACCGGACAGGGAAACACTGAAGCTTTCTTT.

This clone was seen a few times. This chain joins TRBV5-5 and TRBJ2-1; D is possibly TRBD1 (5 bases). Between the trimmed V and J ends, which lost 4 bases and 0 bases, there was a span of 17 bases. Looked up from germline, CDR1 is SGHKS and CDR2 is YYEKEE (reference sequence). The CDR3 is 17 amino acids. CDR3 residues: CASSHGHPQSSYNEQFF. The DNA for the CDR3 is TGTGCCAGCAGCCACGGACACCCCCAGAGCTCCTACAATGAGCAGTTCTTC.

CDR3 bases: TGTGCCAGCAGCCGGAGCGGGAGGTCGACCTACGAGCAGTACTTC. This codes for CASSRSGRSTYEQYF. The rearrangement uses TRBV5-6 and TRBJ2-7; the match to TRBD2 covers 9 bases. The CDR3 sequence is 15 residues long. The trim removed 4 bases at V and 2 bases at J, leaving 7 bases unmatched. Germline values: CDR1 SGHDT, CDR2 YYEEEE.

The chain couples TRBV30 to TRBJ2-7, with TRBD2 matching over 14 bases. The V gene end was trimmed by 7 bases and the J gene end by 6 bases; junction bases not matched to a gene: 14. This CDR3 spans 16 amino acids. Looked up from germline, CDR1 is GTSNPN and CDR2 is SVGIG (reference sequence). The CDR3 sequence is CAYSGGLAGGISEQYF. The CDR3 DNA reads as TGTGCCTACTCCGGCGGACTAGCGGGAGGAATAAGCGAGCAGTACTTC.